The 11 T cell receptor beta chains below come from one sample, sequenced in a study of T cell responses to AZD1222 COVID-19 vaccine. Profiled with immunoSEQ multiplex PCR; TCRdb holds only in-frame clones, not every one. The sample has some 80,000 clones; around nine tenths are singletons. Here the sequenced sample was peripheral blood, taken 28 days after the second AZD1222 dose. Receptors originate from an adult who received the AZD1222 COVID-19 vaccine.

V gene TRBV28 combines with J gene TRBJ2-7; D is perhaps TRBD2 (5 bases). CDR1 and CDR2 (germline): MDHEN, SYDVKM. The CDR3 runs to 13 residues. Trimming pared 1 base from V and 3 bases from J, leaving 7 bases between. The CDR3 DNA follows: TGTGCCAGCAGTTTATACGAGGGCTACGAGCAGTACTTC. Protein sequence: CASSLYEGYEQYF.

The V and J genes are TRBV11-2 and TRBJ1-4, with D perhaps matching TRBD1 (6 bases). V dropped 7 bases and J dropped 6 bases, with 18 bases sitting between them. This CDR3 is built from 15 residues. CDR1 and CDR2 (germline): SGHAT, FQNNGV. CDR3 sequence (DNA): TGTGCCAGCACACCGACAGGATCCCCCTATGAAAAACTGTTTTTT. This encodes CASTPTGSPYEKLFF.

V usage is TRBV5-6 and J usage is TRBJ1-1, with unresolved D. This CDR3 comprises 14 residues. Per the germline V gene, CDR1 is SGHDT and CDR2 is YYEEEE. Trimming cost V 1 base and J 8 bases, with 15 bases left between them. Here the CDR3 DNA reads TGTGCCAGCAGCTTGAGGACGGGAGAGAGCGAAGCTTTCTTT. Amino acid sequence: CASSLRTGESEAFF.

V and J are TRBV18 and TRBJ2-2; D gene ambiguous. Germline CDR1 reads KGHSH; CDR2 reads LQKENI. Trimming cost V 6 bases and J 7 bases, with 9 bases left between them. The CDR3 has 12 amino acids. The CDR3 here is CASSGRSGELFF. The CDR3 DNA is TGTGCCAGCTCGGGTAGGAGCGGGGAGCTGTTTTTT.

V usage is TRBV19 and J usage is TRBJ1-5; 8 bases match TRBD1. The length of the CDR3 is 14 residues. The V gene's germline CDR1 is LNHDA and CDR2 SQIVND (reference sequence). The junction had 3 bases not matched to a gene; V was cut back by 3 bases and J by 5 bases. CDR3 nucleotide sequence: TGTGCCAGTAGTATCACAGGGGGTGATCAGCCCCAGCATTTT. The encoded protein is CASSITGGDQPQHF. Using reference TRBV19 and TRBJ1-5 for the parts outside the CDR3, the full variable domain is DGGITQSPKYLFRKEGQNVTLSCEQNLNHDAMYWYRQDPGQGLRLIYYSQIVNDFQKGDIAEGYSVSREKKESFPLTVTSAQKNPTAFYLCASSITGGDQPQHFGDGTRLSIL.

The rearrangement joins TRBV7-2 to TRBJ1-1, with a weak D call TRBD1 (6 bases). The CDR3 is 12 residues long. CDR1 is SGHTA and CDR2 is FQGNSA in the germline V gene. The V and J ends lost 4 bases and 7 bases respectively, with 10 bases between them. DNA of the CDR3: TGTGCCAGCAGCTACAGGGAAGGTGAAGCTTTCTTT. Residues: CASSYREGEAFF. Drawing the rest from reference TRBV7-2 and TRBJ1-1, the complete variable domain is GAGVSQSPSNKVTEKGKDVELRCDPISGHTALYWYRQSLGQGLEFLIYFQGNSAPDKSGLPSDRFSAERTGGSVSTLTIQRTQQEDSAVYLCASSYREGEAFFGQGTRLTVV.

V is TRBV4-3 and J is TRBJ1-1; tentatively, D is TRBD1 (5 bases). Between the trimmed V and J ends, which lost 1 base and 4 bases, there was a span of 10 bases. The germline gives CDR1 LGHNA, CDR2 YSLEER. This CDR3 has 14 amino acids. The CDR3 DNA follows: TGCGCCAGCAGCCAAGCGGGGGTAGGCACTGAAGCTTTCTTT. Amino acids: CASSQAGVGTEAFF.

This clone has a single count. The chain has TRBV21-1 and TRBJ2-7; TRBD1, the table's D call, was not compared with the DNA. TRBV21-1 is a pseudogene locus. The CDR3 loop spans 14 amino acids. This CDR3 reads CASRPTGGSYEQYF. DNA for the CDR3: TGTGCCAGCAGGCCGACAGGGGGCTCCTACGAGCAGTACTTC.

This chain uses TRBV28 with TRBJ1-1, with D unresolved. Germline CDR1 MDHEN, CDR2 SYDVKM. V was trimmed by 1 base and J by 6 bases, leaving 12 bases between them. The CDR3 covers 14 residues. Here the CDR3 reads CASSLFGEVAEAFF. The CDR3 region has the DNA TGTGCCAGCAGTTTATTTGGGGAGGTGGCTGAAGCTTTCTTT.

This chain joins TRBV11-3 and TRBJ2-5; D call uncertain. Deletions cut 1 base from V and 2 bases from J, with 5 bases between. This CDR3 has 13 residues. Germline-derived CDR1 and CDR2 are SGHNT and YENEEA. DNA of the CDR3: TGTGCCAGCAGCTTAGTGGGGCAAGAGACCCAGTACTTC. Encoded protein: CASSLVGQETQYF.

The chain links TRBV10-3 to TRBJ1-2; D remains unclear. CDR1 ENHRY and CDR2 SYGVKD come from the germline V gene. The CDR3 contains 12 residues. V was shortened by 4 bases and J by 8 bases, with 11 bases between the two germline ends. The CDR3 here is CAISGLSGGYTF. CDR3 nucleotides: TGTGCCATCAGTGGACTCTCCGGGGGCTACACCTTC.